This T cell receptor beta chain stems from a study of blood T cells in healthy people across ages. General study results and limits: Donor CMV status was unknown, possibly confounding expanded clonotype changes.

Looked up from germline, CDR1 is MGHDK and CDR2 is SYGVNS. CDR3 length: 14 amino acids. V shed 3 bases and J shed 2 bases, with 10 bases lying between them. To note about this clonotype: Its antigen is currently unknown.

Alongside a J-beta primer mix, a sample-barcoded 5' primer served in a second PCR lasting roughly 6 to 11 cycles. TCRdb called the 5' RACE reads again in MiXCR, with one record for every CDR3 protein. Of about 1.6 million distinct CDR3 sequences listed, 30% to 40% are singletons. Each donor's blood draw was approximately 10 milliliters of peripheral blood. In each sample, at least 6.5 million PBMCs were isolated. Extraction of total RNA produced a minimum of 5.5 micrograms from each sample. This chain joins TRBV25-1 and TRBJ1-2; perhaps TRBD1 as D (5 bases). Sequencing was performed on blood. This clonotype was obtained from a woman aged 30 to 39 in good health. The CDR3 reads CASSDRGVNYGYTF. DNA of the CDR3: TGTGCCAGCAGTGATAGAGGGGTAAACTATGGCTACACCTTC.